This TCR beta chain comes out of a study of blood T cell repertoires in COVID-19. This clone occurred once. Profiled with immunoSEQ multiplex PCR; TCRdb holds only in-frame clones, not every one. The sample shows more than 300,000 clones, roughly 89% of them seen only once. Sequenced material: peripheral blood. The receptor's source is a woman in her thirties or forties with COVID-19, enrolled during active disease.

The CDR3 reads CASSLGRGTATMTQYF. The CDR3, as DNA: TGTGCCAGCAGCCTCGGGCGCGGGACCGCTACAATGACCCAGTACTTC. This chain uses TRBV27 with TRBJ2-5, with D possibly TRBD2 on 6 matching bases. The V gene's germline CDR1 is MNHEY and CDR2 SMNVEV (reference sequence). Trimming took off 6 bases at V and 7 bases at J, with 24 bases between the two ends. The CDR3 is 16 residues long.